This TCR beta chain stems from a study of blood T cells in healthy people across ages. Primed by a sample-barcoded 5' primer and a J-beta primer mix, a second PCR proceeded for 7 to 11 cycles. In TCRdb, the 5' RACE reads were re-called with MiXCR into one record per CDR3 protein. The profile shows 650,000 to 700,000 distinct CDR3 sequences, approximately 30% of them singletons. Germline CDR1 is LNHNV and CDR2 is YYDKDF (reference sequence). The CDR3 consists of 13 residues. Between the trimmed V and J ends, which lost 3 bases and 2 bases, there was a span of 6 bases. This clonotype was found many times.

The clonotype was recovered from a woman older than 75 in good health. The V call is TRBV15, the J call TRBJ2-3, with D perhaps being TRBD1 or TRBD2 (5 bases each). Sequenced sample: blood. As DNA, the CDR3 is TGTGCCACCAGCAGGGGGGACACAGATACGCAGTATTTT. This gives the protein CATSRGDTDTQYF.